The 25 T cell receptor beta chains below were found in one sample sequenced in a study of cytomegalovirus exposure and HLA in healthy donors. PCR amplification relied on 60 Vbeta primers (plus 13 Jbeta primers). Assay used: immunoSEQ multiplex PCR; TCRdb lists only in-frame clones, some missing. Among 100,000 to 150,000 clones listed, around 82% were seen once. What was sequenced was PBMCs. All receptors derive from a female donor in good health and CMV-seronegative.

This clone turned up a few times. The chain recombines TRBV2 with TRBJ2-7; weak D call: TRBD2 (6 bases). From germline, CDR1 is SNHLY and CDR2 FYNNEI. Between the trimmed V and J ends, which lost 4 bases and 2 bases, there was a span of 9 bases. CDR3 size: 13 residues. CDR3 residues: CASSGGDAYEQYF. The CDR3 nucleotides read TGTGCCAGCAGTGGGGGGGACGCCTACGAGCAGTACTTC.

The chain couples TRBV5-4 to TRBJ2-7; D might be TRBD1 (5 bases). The CDR3 length is 13 residues. V was cut by 2 bases and J by 7 bases, with 13 bases left in between. Germline CDR1 reads SGHNT; CDR2 reads YYREEE (reference sequence). The CDR3 region is CASSLGPWTEQYF. The CDR3 nucleotides read TGTGCCAGCAGCTTAGGCCCCTGGACAGAGCAGTACTTC.

This clone has a handful of counts. V gene TRBV7-8 combines with J gene TRBJ2-1, with 12 nucleotides matching TRBD1. With 3 bases clipped from V and 13 bases from J, the junction kept 10 bases outside the gene matches. The length of the CDR3 is 15 residues. Germline assignment: CDR1 SGHVS and CDR2 FQNEAQ. In nucleotides, the CDR3 is TGTGCCAGCAGCTTGGCCGGGACAGGGGGCCAGAGCCAGTTCTTC. It is translated as CASSLAGTGGQSQFF.

In its sample, this clone was seen a few times. This chain links TRBV9 with TRBJ2-4; the D gene is possibly TRBD2 (5 bases). V was shortened by 0 bases and J by 6 bases, with 10 bases between the two germline ends. Germline V gene data show CDR1 as SGDLS and CDR2 as YYNGEE. This CDR3 spans 14 amino acids. The CDR3 bases are TGTGCCAGCAGCGTAGTTCTAGCCTCAAACATTCAGTACTTC. It codes for CASSVVLASNIQYF.

This clone showed up just a few times. The chain couples TRBV30 to TRBJ2-2; no definite D call. V lost 2 bases and J 4 bases, leaving 5 bases between the germline ends. Germline lookup yields CDR1 GTSNPN and CDR2 SVGIG (reference sequence). CDR3 length: 12 residues. CDR3 coding DNA: TGTGCCTGGAGTCCTAGCACCGGGGAGCTGTTTTTT. Amino acid sequence: CAWSPSTGELFF. The variable domain in full, completed from reference TRBV30 and TRBJ2-2, reads SQTIHQWPATLVQPVGSPLSLECTVEGTSNPNLYWYRQAAGRGLQLLFYSVGIGQISSEVPQNLSASRPQDRQFILSSKKLLLSDSGFYLCAWSPSTGELFFGEGSRLTVL.

The chain couples TRBV10-3 to TRBJ2-1; D is unresolved. The CDR3 sequence is 12 residues long. The V end lost 5 bases, the J end lost 9 bases, and 11 bases lay between the germline ends. The V gene's germline CDR1 is ENHRY and CDR2 SYGVKD. CDR3 in DNA: TGTGCCATCAGTTCGGCAGGCACTGAGCAGTTCTTC. It yields the protein CAISSAGTEQFF.

This clone was recorded a few times. The chain recombines TRBV9 with TRBJ1-2, with a possible D match to TRBD1 (6 bases). Trimming pared 6 bases from V and 4 bases from J, leaving 13 bases between. The germline V gene has CDR1 SGDLS and CDR2 YYNGEE. CDR3 length: 13 amino acids. The CDR3: CASTNTGFYGYTF. The DNA of the CDR3 is TGTGCCAGCACCAATACAGGGTTCTATGGCTACACCTTC.

This clone was detected once. The chain is built from TRBV28 and TRBJ2-3; 9 bases are shared with TRBD2. With 2 bases clipped from V and 7 bases from J, the junction kept 10 bases outside the gene matches. The CDR3 sequence is 16 residues long. Germline CDR1 reads MDHEN; CDR2 reads SYDVKM. The CDR3 spells CASSLAGGLSQNTQYF. CDR3 coding DNA: TGTGCCAGCAGTTTAGCGGGAGGGCTGAGTCAGAATACGCAGTATTTT. Variable domain in full (rest from reference TRBV28 and TRBJ2-3): DVKVTQSSRYLVKRTGEKVFLECVQDMDHENMFWYRQDPGLGLRLIYFSYDVKMKEKGDIPEGYSVSREKKERFSLILESASTNQTSMYLCASSLAGGLSQNTQYFGPGTRLTVL.

The J gene is TRBJ1-1, the V gene TRBV5-5; tentative D call: TRBD1 (6 bases). The CDR3 spans 15 residues. V lost 0 bases and J lost 6, with 15 bases in between. From germline, CDR1 is SGHKS and CDR2 YYEKEE (reference sequence). As DNA, the CDR3 is TGTGCCAGCAGCTTGGAGGGAGGGGGTTTGGCTGAAGCTTTCTTT. Translated, it gives CASSLEGGGLAEAFF.

The rearrangement links TRBV19 to TRBJ2-1; no clear D. In germline, CDR1 is LNHDA, CDR2 SQIVND (reference sequence). The CDR3 totals 14 residues. Trimming removed 4 bases from V and 4 bases from J, with 11 bases in between. CDR3 in amino acids: CASSSLVPYNEQFF. The DNA of the CDR3 is TGTGCCAGTAGTAGCCTAGTACCTTACAATGAGCAGTTCTTC.

The chain links TRBV6-5 to TRBJ2-2, with D unresolved. V was shortened by 4 bases and J by 3 bases, with 3 bases between the two germline ends. CDR3 size: 12 residues. Germline loops: CDR1 MNHEY, CDR2 SVGAGI. The CDR3 spells CASSSDTGELFF. The DNA of the CDR3 is TGTGCCAGCAGTTCGGACACCGGGGAGCTGTTTTTT.

V usage is TRBV28 and J usage is TRBJ1-4; 8 bases map to TRBD1. Germline V gives CDR1 MDHEN, CDR2 SYDVKM. The CDR3 runs 15 residues. Losses at the gene ends were 5 bases for V and 8 bases for J; bases not matched to a gene: 10. CDR3 region: CASSPLTGDREKLFF. DNA for the CDR3: TGTGCCAGCAGTCCGCTGACAGGGGATCGAGAAAAACTGTTTTTT.

This clone showed up just a few times. CDR3 residues: CASRDSGQTYSYEQYF. The CDR3 nucleotides are TGTGCCAGCAGGGATAGTGGGCAGACATACTCCTACGAGCAGTACTTC. The chain uses TRBV2 and TRBJ2-7; D is unclear. V shed 6 bases and J shed 0 bases, with 18 bases lying between them. The CDR3 has 16 amino acids. Germline values: CDR1 SNHLY, CDR2 FYNNEI.

V is TRBV5-1 and J is TRBJ1-5; 9 bases map to TRBD1. Per the germline V gene, CDR1 is SGHRS and CDR2 is YFSETQ. The CDR3 has 15 amino acids. V shed 4 bases and J 5 bases; nucleotides not matched to a gene: 7. CDR3 nucleotide sequence: TGCGCCAGCAGCCCCGGACAGGGGCTGTATCAGCCCCAGCATTTT. This gives the protein CASSPGQGLYQPQHF.

A single count supports this clone. This rearrangement joins TRBV10-1 to TRBJ1-1; 10 bases match TRBD1. The junction had 9 bases not matched to a gene; V was cut back by 3 bases and J by 2 bases. The CDR3 has 17 residues. CDR1 is WNHNN, CDR2 SYGVQD, per germline (reference sequence). In DNA form, the CDR3 reads TGCGCCAGCAGTGATCAGGTTGGGACAGGGGCAAACACTGAAGCTTTCTTT. Amino acid sequence: CASSDQVGTGANTEAFF.

The V call is TRBV18, the J call TRBJ1-1; 9 bases fit TRBD1. This CDR3 has 15 residues. Losses at the gene ends were 3 bases for V and 2 bases for J; bases not matched to a gene: 4. The germline V gene has CDR1 KGHSH and CDR2 LQKENI. The CDR3 spells CASSPMGQGNTEAFF. DNA of the CDR3: TGTGCCAGCTCACCCATGGGACAGGGAAACACTGAAGCTTTCTTT.

V usage is TRBV4-1 and J usage is TRBJ1-4, with TRBD1 matching 7 bases. The CDR3 sequence is 15 residues long. Trimming took 2 bases from V and 4 from J; bases not matched to a gene: 4. Per the germline V gene, CDR1 is MGHRA and CDR2 is YSYEKL. CDR3 sequence: CASSQSGQLNEKLFF. The CDR3 nucleotides are TGCGCCAGCAGCCAATCGGGACAGCTTAATGAAAAACTGTTTTTT.

The chain combines TRBV4-1 with TRBJ2-1, with 12 nucleotides matching TRBD2. The CDR3 runs 16 residues. Germline V gene data show CDR1 as MGHRA and CDR2 as YSYEKL. The J segment lost 4 bases and the V segment lost 2 bases, leaving 3 bases of the junction unmatched. The CDR3 loop reads CASSQTTSGGYNEQFF. Written as DNA, the CDR3 is TGCGCCAGCAGCCAAACAACTAGCGGGGGGTACAATGAGCAGTTCTTC.

The chain combines TRBV7-9 with TRBJ1-2; 7 nucleotides agree with TRBD1. The CDR3 runs to 14 residues. Losses at the gene ends were 2 bases for V and 6 bases for J; bases not matched to a gene: 6. Germline V gene sequence: CDR1 SEHNR, CDR2 FQNEAQ (reference sequence). CDR3 sequence: CASSLQGEVNGYTF. The CDR3 DNA sequence: TGTGCCAGCAGCTTACAGGGGGAGGTGAATGGCTACACCTTC.

The DNA for the CDR3 is TGTGCCAGCAGCACCGCGGGACGGCTTAATGAAAAACTGTTTTTT. Translated: CASSTAGRLNEKLFF. V usage is TRBV5-8 and J usage is TRBJ1-4; tentatively, D is TRBD1 (5 bases). The V end lost 4 bases, the J end lost 4 bases, and 14 bases lay between the germline ends. This CDR3 comprises 15 residues. Germline V gene sequence: CDR1 SGHTS, CDR2 YDEGEE.

This clone was observed a handful of times. The chain has TRBV19 and TRBJ1-5, with TRBD1 matching 9 bases. J lost 1 base, V lost 8 bases, and 6 bases had no gene match. CDR1 is LNHDA, CDR2 SQIVND, per germline (reference sequence). The CDR3 contains 15 residues. CDR3 nucleotides: TGTGCCAGTGCTGCGGACAGGGGAAGCAATCAGCCCCAGCATTTT. Translated, it gives CASAADRGSNQPQHF.

V gene TRBV10-1 combines with J gene TRBJ2-2; D is possibly TRBD2 (6 bases). This CDR3 contains 15 residues. CDR1 is WNHNN and CDR2 is SYGVQD in the germline V gene (reference sequence). The germline V and J ends were trimmed by 6 bases and 5 bases, with 16 bases remaining between them. The CDR3 loop is CASSGVGGSTGELFF. In DNA form, the CDR3 reads TGCGCCAGCAGCGGCGTTGGAGGGTCTACCGGGGAGCTGTTTTTT.

V gene TRBV2 combines with J gene TRBJ2-1; 16 positions match TRBD2. V gave up 6 bases and J gave up 7 bases; unmatched junction bases: 21. CDR1 and CDR2 (germline): SNHLY, FYNNEI. The CDR3 is 21 amino acids. The CDR3 sequence: CASSETDCPGTSGGVRNEQFF. The CDR3 nucleotides read TGTGCCAGCAGCGAAACCGATTGTCCCGGGACTAGCGGGGGGGTTAGGAATGAGCAGTTCTTC.

The chain recombines TRBV28 with TRBJ2-3, with 15 nucleotides matching TRBD2. The CDR3 consists of 18 residues. Trimming took 4 bases from V and 5 from J; bases not matched to a gene: 10. CDR1 and CDR2 (germline): MDHEN, SYDVKM. The CDR3 protein is CASSSTRGLAGGVDTQYF. The DNA of the CDR3 is TGTGCCAGCAGTTCGACGCGCGGACTAGCGGGGGGGGTAGATACGCAGTATTTT. Looking up the rest from reference TRBV28 and TRBJ2-3 gives the full variable domain: DVKVTQSSRYLVKRTGEKVFLECVQDMDHENMFWYRQDPGLGLRLIYFSYDVKMKEKGDIPEGYSVSREKKERFSLILESASTNQTSMYLCASSSTRGLAGGVDTQYFGPGTRLTVL.

The V gene is TRBV7-9, the J gene TRBJ2-7; 7 bases match TRBD2. V shed 4 bases, J shed 3 bases, and the junction held 9 bases outside the gene matches. This CDR3 has 15 residues. Germline CDR1 and CDR2: SEHNR and FQNEAQ (reference sequence). The CDR3 is CASSSAWGGGYEQYF. CDR3 DNA: TGTGCCAGCAGCTCCGCCTGGGGGGGTGGCTACGAGCAGTACTTC.